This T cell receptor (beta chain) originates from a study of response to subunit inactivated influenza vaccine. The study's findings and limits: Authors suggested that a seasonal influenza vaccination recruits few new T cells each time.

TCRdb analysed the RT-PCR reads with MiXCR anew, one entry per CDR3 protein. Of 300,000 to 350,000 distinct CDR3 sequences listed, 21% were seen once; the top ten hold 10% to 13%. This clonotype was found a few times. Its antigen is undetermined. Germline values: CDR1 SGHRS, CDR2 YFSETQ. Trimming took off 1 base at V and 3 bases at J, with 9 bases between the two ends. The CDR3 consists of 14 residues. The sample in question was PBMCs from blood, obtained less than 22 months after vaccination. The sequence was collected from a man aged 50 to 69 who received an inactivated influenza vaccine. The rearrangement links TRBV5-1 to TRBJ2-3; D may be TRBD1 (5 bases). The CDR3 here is CASSLWGETDTQYF. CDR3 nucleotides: TGCGCCAGCAGCTTGTGGGGCGAAACAGATACGCAGTATTTT.